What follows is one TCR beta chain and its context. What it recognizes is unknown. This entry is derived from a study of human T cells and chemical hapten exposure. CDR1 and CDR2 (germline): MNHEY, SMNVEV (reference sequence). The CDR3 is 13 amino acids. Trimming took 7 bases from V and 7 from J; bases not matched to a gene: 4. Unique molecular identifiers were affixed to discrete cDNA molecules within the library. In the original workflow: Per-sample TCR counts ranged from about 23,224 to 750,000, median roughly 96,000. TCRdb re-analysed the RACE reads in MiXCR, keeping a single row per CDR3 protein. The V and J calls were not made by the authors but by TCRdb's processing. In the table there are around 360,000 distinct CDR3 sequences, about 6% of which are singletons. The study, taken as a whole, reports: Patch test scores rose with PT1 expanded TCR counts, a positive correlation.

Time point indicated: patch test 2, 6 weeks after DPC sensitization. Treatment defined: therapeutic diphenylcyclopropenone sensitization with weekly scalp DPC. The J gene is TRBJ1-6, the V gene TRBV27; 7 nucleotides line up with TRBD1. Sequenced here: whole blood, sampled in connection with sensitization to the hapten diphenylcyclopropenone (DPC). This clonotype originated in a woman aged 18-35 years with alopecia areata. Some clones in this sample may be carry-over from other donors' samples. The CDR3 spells CASKLTGNSPLHF. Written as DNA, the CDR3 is TGTGCCAGCAAACTGACAGGGAATTCACCCCTCCACTTT.